This TCR beta chain was observed in a study of cytomegalovirus exposure and HLA in healthy donors. A multiplex PCR was run with 60 Vbeta primers and 13 Jbeta primers. This table comes from immunoSEQ multiplex PCR, and its TCRdb copy is limited to in-frame clones, with some not included. The repertoire holds about 110,000 clones, with less than 85% as singletons. Only a few counts were recorded for this clone. The sequence was collected from a middle-aged man in good health and CMV-seropositive. Sequenced material: PBMCs.

The CDR3 is CASSLDGPGGELFF. The CDR3 bases are TGTGCCAGCAGCTTAGATGGCCCGGGGGGGGAGCTGTTTTTT. The chain couples TRBV7-4 to TRBJ2-2, with D possibly being TRBD2 (5 bases). Germline CDR1 SGHVT, CDR2 SQSDAQ. The CDR3 totals 14 residues. V shed 1 base and J shed 8 bases, with 11 bases lying between them.